Below, 3 T cell receptor beta chains from the same sample are listed, as sequenced in a study of cytomegalovirus exposure and HLA in healthy donors listed by TCRdb under 2017. Receptor amplification or capture employed the immunoSEQ multiplex PCR assay. For the multiplex PCR, a mixture combining 60 forward primers for TCR Vbeta segments and 13 reverse primers for TCR Jbeta segments was used. TCRdb obtained this table from immuneACCESS and retained in-frame rearrangements with V and J assigned. These tables miss some clones; where compared with another copy, unresolved V genes account for less than half of the shortfall, and the remainder is unexplained. Present in this sample are approximately 140,000 clones, roughly two thirds of which were seen just once. The biggest ten clones account for around an eighth of the sample. Sequencing was performed on PBMCs. The receptors originated from a human donor in good health.

The chain employs TRBV30 and TRBJ2-1, with 9 bases fitting TRBD2. V lost 2 bases and J lost 6; bases outside the gene matches: 8. Germline assignment: CDR1 GTSNPN and CDR2 SVGIG (reference sequence). The CDR3 has 15 residues. CDR3 coding DNA: TGTGCCTGGAGTCTGGGGGCGGGAGGGGGCAATGAGCAGTTCTTC. Translated: CAWSLGAGGGNEQFF. Using reference TRBV30 and TRBJ2-1 for the parts outside the CDR3, the full variable domain is SQTIHQWPATLVQPVGSPLSLECTVEGTSNPNLYWYRQAAGRGLQLLFYSVGIGQISSEVPQNLSASRPQDRQFILSSKKLLLSDSGFYLCAWSLGAGGGNEQFFGPGTRLTVL.

This clone was seen a few times. This rearrangement joins TRBV12-5 to TRBJ2-5; 10 nucleotides agree with TRBD2. V lost 4 bases, J lost 5 bases, and 10 bases stayed unmatched. The CDR3 is 16 amino acids. CDR1 LGHNT and CDR2 FRNRAP come from the germline V gene. DNA of the CDR3: TGTGCTAGTGGTTCGGGACTAGCGCCCAGACGGGAGACCCAGTACTTC. Its translation: CASGSGLAPRRETQYF.

This chain links TRBV9 with TRBJ2-3, with D perhaps matching TRBD2 (6 bases). The germline gives CDR1 SGDLS, CDR2 YYNGEE. The CDR3 contains 13 residues. V was clipped by 4 bases and J by 3 bases, with 9 bases between them. The CDR3: CASSLGLTDTQYF. CDR3 DNA: TGTGCCAGCAGCCTGGGACTTACAGATACGCAGTATTTT.